Below are 11 T cell receptor beta chains sequenced from a single sample in a study of blood T cells in healthy people across ages. Together with a sample-barcoded 5' primer, a J-beta primer mix was included in a second PCR lasting about 6 to 11 cycles. A single record per CDR3 protein comes from TCRdb applying MiXCR to the 5' RACE reads. Of 1.5 million to 2 million distinct CDR3 sequences listed, about two fifths are singletons. Sequencing was performed on blood. The receptor set was obtained from a human donor in good health.

A single count supports this clonotype. The conserved phenylalanine or tryptophan normally closing the CDR3 is absent here, so this likely arose from a read error. This chain uses TRBV4-3 with TRBJ2-3, with D unresolved. CDR1 and CDR2 from the germline V gene are LGHNA and YSLEER. This CDR3 is built from 16 residues. Between the trimmed V and J ends, which lost 4 bases and 0 bases, there was a span of 14 bases. The CDR3 coding sequence is TGCGCCAGCAGCCTCCAGAGGCGGCCAAGCACAGATACGCAGTATTTA. It codes for CASSLQRRPSTDTQYL.

This clonotype was found a few times. The chain has TRBV12-3 or TRBV12-4 and TRBJ2-4; D is perhaps TRBD1 (6 bases). V was pared by 0 bases and J by 6 bases, with 12 bases between. CDR3 length: 15 amino acids. CDR3 sequence: CASSLALTGRNIQYF. CDR3 coding DNA: TGTGCCAGCAGTTTAGCCCTGACAGGCCGAAACATTCAGTACTTC.

V is TRBV7-2 and J is TRBJ1-2, with D unresolved. Per the germline V gene, CDR1 is SGHTA and CDR2 is FQGNSA. V was clipped by 1 base and J by 5 bases, with 11 bases between them. The CDR3 is made up of 14 amino acids. The CDR3 coding sequence is TGTGCCAGCAGCTTAGGGACTGCTACTTATGGCTACACCTTC. It codes for CASSLGTATYGYTF.

V usage is TRBV20-1 and J usage is TRBJ2-5; tentatively, D is TRBD1 (6 bases). Germline V CDR1 and CDR2: DFQATT, SNEGSKA (reference sequence). V lost 0 bases and J lost 4, with 15 bases in between. The CDR3 totals 15 residues. Written as DNA, the CDR3 is TGCAGTGCTAGAGATTCGTCAGGGGTAAGAGAGACCCAGTACTTC. Amino acid sequence: CSARDSSGVRETQYF.

This rearrangement joins TRBV20-1 to TRBJ1-5, with D maybe TRBD1 (6 bases). CDR1 is DFQATT and CDR2 is SNEGSKA in the germline V gene (reference sequence). V lost 1 base, J lost 6 bases, and 16 bases lay in between. The CDR3 contains 15 residues. The chain's CDR3 is CSARALTGPVQPQHF. Here the CDR3 DNA reads TGCAGTGCTAGAGCCCTGACAGGCCCTGTTCAGCCCCAGCATTTT.

This clonotype appeared a few times. The V call is TRBV20-1, the J call TRBJ2-3; D may correspond to TRBD1 or TRBD2 (5 bases each). Germline lookup yields CDR1 DFQATT and CDR2 SNEGSKA (reference sequence). V was trimmed by 4 bases and J by 4 bases, leaving 12 bases between them. CDR3 length: 13 amino acids. CDR3 residues: CSATGAPSDTQYF. The CDR3 DNA reads as TGCAGTGCTACCGGGGCCCCGTCAGATACGCAGTATTTT.

V usage is TRBV7-2 and J usage is TRBJ2-5; 12 bases are shared with TRBD2. Germline V lookup: CDR1 SGHTA, CDR2 FQGNSA. The V gene end was trimmed by 5 bases and the J gene end by 4 bases; junction bases not matched to a gene: 8. The CDR3 runs 16 residues. The CDR3 coding sequence is TGTGCCAGCAGCCCCACCCTAGCGGGGGGGCGAGAGACCCAGTACTTC. Residues: CASSPTLAGGRETQYF.

The sample holds a few counts of this clonotype. The chain recombines TRBV3-1 with TRBJ1-2, with a tentative D call TRBD1 (6 bases). CDR1 and CDR2 from the germline V gene are LGHDT and YNNKEL (reference sequence). The V end was cut by 0 bases, the J end by 7 bases, with 15 bases between. The CDR3 is 15 amino acids. For the CDR3, the DNA is TGTGCCAGCAGCCAAGACACAGGGACCTTTCGTGGCTACACCTTC. Translated, it gives CASSQDTGTFRGYTF.

This clonotype has at least ten counts. The chain uses TRBV25-1 and TRBJ2-5; 7 nucleotides line up with TRBD2. Germline loops: CDR1 MGHDK, CDR2 SYGVNS. The CDR3 has 13 amino acids. V shed 4 bases and J 5 bases; nucleotides not matched to a gene: 4. The chain's CDR3 is CASSGPGRETQYF. The CDR3 DNA reads as TGTGCCAGCAGTGGTCCCGGGAGGGAGACCCAGTACTTC. Full variable domain (outside the CDR3, taken from reference TRBV25-1 and TRBJ2-5): EADIYQTPRYLVIGTGKKITLECSQTMGHDKMYWYQQDPGMELHLIHYSYGVNSTEKGDLSSESTVSRIRTEHFPLTLESARPSHTSQYLCASSGPGRETQYFGPGTRLLVL.

The chain joins TRBV12-3 or TRBV12-4 to TRBJ1-2; D is undetermined. The V gene lost 3 bases and the J gene lost 7 bases, with 12 bases spanning the gap. The CDR3 spans 13 residues. This chain's CDR3 is CASSFNLYCGYTF. The CDR3 DNA sequence: TGTGCCAGCAGTTTCAACCTATACTGTGGCTACACCTTC.

This clonotype was seen a handful of times. The chain couples TRBV25-1 to TRBJ1-6; D gene ambiguous. The V gene lost 4 bases and the J gene lost 7 bases, with 17 bases spanning the gap. Germline loops: CDR1 MGHDK, CDR2 SYGVNS. The CDR3 extends over 16 amino acids. CDR3 in DNA: TGTGCCAGCAGTGTGACGACCGGGATCCCAAATTCACCCCTCCACTTT. Protein sequence: CASSVTTGIPNSPLHF. The full variable domain, with the rest looked up from reference TRBV25-1 and TRBJ1-6, is EADIYQTPRYLVIGTGKKITLECSQTMGHDKMYWYQQDPGMELHLIHYSYGVNSTEKGDLSSESTVSRIRTEHFPLTLESARPSHTSQYLCASSVTTGIPNSPLHFGNGTRLTVT.